A selection of T cell receptor beta chains follows, all from one sample in a study of T cell repertoires in cytomegalovirus infection. TCRdb reprocessed the reads with MiXCR, giving one entry per CDR3 protein. The top ten hold about 45% of the sample, which has around 430,000 distinct CDR3 sequences, about 42% seen once. Their antigens are not known. The sample consisted of cultured PBMCs, taken from culture after CMV antigen stimulation. All receptors derive from a human donor in good health (CMV status not recorded). Some clones in this sample may be carry-over from other donors' samples. The CDR3 runs from the conserved cysteine through the conserved F or W. The D gene is left open where the match is weak. Clone size, where shown, is once, few, many, or a class for clones that have expanded.

d_call: NA; cdr3_length: 14; clone_size: many; j_call: TRBJ2-3; v_call: TRBV7-2; cdr3_nt: TGTGCCAGCAGCTCCCAGGGGAGCACAGATACGCAGTATTTT; cdr3_aa: CASSSQGSTDTQYF
d_call: NA; cdr3_length: 14; clone_size: few; j_call: TRBJ1-1; v_call: TRBV12-3/TRBV12-4; cdr3_nt: TGTGCCAGCAGCCGCCGTGTTTTGGACACTGAAGCTTTCTTT; cdr3_aa: CASSRRVLDTEAFF
d_call: TRBD2; cdr3_length: 16; clone_size: once; j_call: TRBJ2-1; v_call: TRBV6-6; cdr3_nt: TGTGCCAGCAGTTACTCAACAGCGGGGGGGTACAATGAGCAGTTCTTC; cdr3_aa: CASSYSTAGGYNEQFF
d_call: NA; cdr3_length: 14; clone_size: NA; j_call: TRBJ2-7; v_call: TRBV6-2/TRBV6-3; cdr3_nt: TGTGCCAGCACCCACGGGGGACCGGCCTACGAGCAGTACTTC; cdr3_aa: CASTHGGPAYEQYF
d_call: TRBD2; cdr3_length: 14; clone_size: NA; j_call: TRBJ2-5; v_call: TRBV7-9; cdr3_nt: TGTGCCAGCAGTATAGCGGGAGGGCCAGAGACCCAGTACTTC; cdr3_aa: CASSIAGGPETQYF
d_call: NA; cdr3_length: 12; clone_size: NA; j_call: TRBJ1-2; v_call: TRBV20-1; cdr3_nt: TGCAGTGCTCGGACAGATAACTATGGCTACACCTTC; cdr3_aa: CSARTDNYGYTF
d_call: NA; cdr3_length: 14; clone_size: NA; j_call: TRBJ2-3; v_call: TRBV6-1; cdr3_nt: TGTGCCAGCAGTGAACGGGGAGGCCCCGGGACGCAGTATTTT; cdr3_aa: CASSERGGPGTQYF
d_call: TRBD2; cdr3_length: 15; clone_size: NA; j_call: TRBJ2-3; v_call: TRBV12-3/TRBV12-4; cdr3_nt: TGTGCCAGCGCACTCGGGGGACTAGCCTCAGATACGCAGTATTTT; cdr3_aa: CASALGGLASDTQYF
d_call: NA; cdr3_length: 12; clone_size: few; j_call: TRBJ1-4; v_call: TRBV12-3/TRBV12-4; cdr3_nt: TGTGCCAGCAGCCAAGATAATGAAAAACTGTTTTTT; cdr3_aa: CASSQDNEKLFF
d_call: NA; cdr3_length: 15; clone_size: NA; j_call: TRBJ1-5; v_call: TRBV7-9; cdr3_nt: TGTGCCAGCAGGTCCCCCCGACAGAGCAATCAGCCCCAGCATTTT; cdr3_aa: CASRSPRQSNQPQHF
d_call: TRBD2; cdr3_length: 15; clone_size: NA; j_call: TRBJ2-5; v_call: TRBV6-5; cdr3_nt: TGTGCCAGCAGCCAGACTAGCGGGAGCGGGGAGACCCAGTACTTC; cdr3_aa: CASSQTSGSGETQYF